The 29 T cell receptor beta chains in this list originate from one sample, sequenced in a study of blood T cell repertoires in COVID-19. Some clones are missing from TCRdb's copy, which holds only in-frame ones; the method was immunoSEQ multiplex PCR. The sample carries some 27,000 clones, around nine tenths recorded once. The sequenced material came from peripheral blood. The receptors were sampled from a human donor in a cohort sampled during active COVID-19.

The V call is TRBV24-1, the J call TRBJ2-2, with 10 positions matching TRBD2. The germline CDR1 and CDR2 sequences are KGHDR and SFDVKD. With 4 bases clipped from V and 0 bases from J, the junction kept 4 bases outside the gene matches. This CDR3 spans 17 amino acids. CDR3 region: CATSEPGLASNTGELFF. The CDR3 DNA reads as TGTGCCACCAGTGAACCGGGACTAGCGTCGAACACCGGGGAGCTGTTTTTT.

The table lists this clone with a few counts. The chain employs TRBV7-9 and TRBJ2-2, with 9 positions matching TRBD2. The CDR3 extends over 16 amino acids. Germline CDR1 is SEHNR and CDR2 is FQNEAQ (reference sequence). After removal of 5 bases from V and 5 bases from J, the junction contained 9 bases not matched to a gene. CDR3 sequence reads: CASSPPGGRGTGELFF. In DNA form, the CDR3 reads TGTGCCAGCAGCCCTCCCGGCGGGAGGGGTACCGGGGAGCTGTTTTTT.

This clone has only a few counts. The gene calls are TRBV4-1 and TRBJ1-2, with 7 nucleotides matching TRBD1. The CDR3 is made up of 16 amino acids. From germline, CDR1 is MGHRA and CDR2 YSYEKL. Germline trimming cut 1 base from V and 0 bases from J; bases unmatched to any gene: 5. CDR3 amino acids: CASSQGLGTANYGYTF. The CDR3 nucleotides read TGCGCCAGCAGCCAAGGGCTAGGGACAGCTAACTATGGCTACACCTTC.

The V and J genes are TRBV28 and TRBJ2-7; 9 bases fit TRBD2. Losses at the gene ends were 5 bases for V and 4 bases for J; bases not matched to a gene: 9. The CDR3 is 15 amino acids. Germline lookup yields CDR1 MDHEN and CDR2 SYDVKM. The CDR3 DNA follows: TGTGCCAGCAGTCCCGGACTAGCGCAGCTTTACGAGCAGTACTTC. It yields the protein CASSPGLAQLYEQYF.

DNA for the CDR3: TGCAGTGCTAGTCGGTCGGGAACAACCTACGAGCAGTACTTC. It is translated as CSASRSGTTYEQYF. This chain links TRBV20-1 with TRBJ2-7; the D gene is possibly TRBD2 (5 bases). Looked up from germline, CDR1 is DFQATT and CDR2 is SNEGSKA (reference sequence). The length of the CDR3 is 14 residues. The germline V and J ends were trimmed by 3 bases and 2 bases, with 14 bases remaining between them.

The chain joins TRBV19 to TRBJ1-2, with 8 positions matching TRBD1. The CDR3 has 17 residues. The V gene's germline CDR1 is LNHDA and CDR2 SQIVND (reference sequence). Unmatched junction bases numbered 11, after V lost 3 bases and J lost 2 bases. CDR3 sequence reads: CASSMGIRDRRNYGYTF. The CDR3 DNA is TGTGCCAGTAGTATGGGCATCCGGGACAGGAGGAACTATGGCTACACCTTC. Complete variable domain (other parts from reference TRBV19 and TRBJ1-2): DGGITQSPKYLFRKEGQNVTLSCEQNLNHDAMYWYRQDPGQGLRLIYYSQIVNDFQKGDIAEGYSVSREKKESFPLTVTSAQKNPTAFYLCASSMGIRDRRNYGYTFGSGTRLTVV.

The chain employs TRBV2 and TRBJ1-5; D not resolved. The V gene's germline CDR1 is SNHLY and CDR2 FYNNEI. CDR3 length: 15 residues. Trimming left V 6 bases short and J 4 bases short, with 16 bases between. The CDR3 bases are TGTGCCAGCAGCTCCCAGGAGGGAGAGAATCAGCCCCAGCATTTT. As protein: CASSSQEGENQPQHF.

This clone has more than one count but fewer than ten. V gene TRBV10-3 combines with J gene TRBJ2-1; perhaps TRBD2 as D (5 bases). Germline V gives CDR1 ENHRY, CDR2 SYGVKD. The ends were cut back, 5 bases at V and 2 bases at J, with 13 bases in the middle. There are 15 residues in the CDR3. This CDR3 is CAISSGRNTYNEQFF. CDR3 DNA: TGTGCCATCAGTAGCGGACGAAATACCTACAATGAGCAGTTCTTC.

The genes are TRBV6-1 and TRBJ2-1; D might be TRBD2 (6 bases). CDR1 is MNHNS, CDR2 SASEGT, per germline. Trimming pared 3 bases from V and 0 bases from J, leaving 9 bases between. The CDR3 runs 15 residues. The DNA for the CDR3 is TGTGCCAGCAGTGACCGGGGAGGCTCCTACAATGAGCAGTTCTTC. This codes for CASSDRGGSYNEQFF.

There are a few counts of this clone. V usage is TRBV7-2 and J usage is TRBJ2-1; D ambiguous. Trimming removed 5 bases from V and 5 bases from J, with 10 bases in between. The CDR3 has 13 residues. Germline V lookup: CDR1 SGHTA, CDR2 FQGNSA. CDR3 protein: CASSIILNNEQFF. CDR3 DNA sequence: TGTGCCAGCAGCATAATCTTAAACAATGAGCAGTTCTTC.

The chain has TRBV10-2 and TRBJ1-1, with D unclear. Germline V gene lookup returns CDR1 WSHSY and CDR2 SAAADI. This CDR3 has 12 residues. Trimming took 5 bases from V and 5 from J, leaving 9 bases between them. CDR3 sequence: CASSPVMTEAFF. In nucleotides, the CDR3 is TGCGCCAGCAGTCCGGTGATGACTGAAGCTTTCTTT.

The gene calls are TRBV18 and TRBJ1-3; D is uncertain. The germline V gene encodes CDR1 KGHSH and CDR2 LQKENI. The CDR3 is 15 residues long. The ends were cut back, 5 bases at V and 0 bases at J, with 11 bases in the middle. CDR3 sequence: CASSSDRLSGNTIYF. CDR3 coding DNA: TGTGCCAGCTCATCCGACCGACTCTCTGGAAACACCATATATTTT.

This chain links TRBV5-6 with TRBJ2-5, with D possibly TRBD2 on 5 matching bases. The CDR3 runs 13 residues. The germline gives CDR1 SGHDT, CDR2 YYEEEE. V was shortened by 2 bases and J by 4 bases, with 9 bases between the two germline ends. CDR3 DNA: TGTGCCAGCAGCTTAACTAGTGCAGAGACCCAGTACTTC. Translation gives CASSLTSAETQYF.

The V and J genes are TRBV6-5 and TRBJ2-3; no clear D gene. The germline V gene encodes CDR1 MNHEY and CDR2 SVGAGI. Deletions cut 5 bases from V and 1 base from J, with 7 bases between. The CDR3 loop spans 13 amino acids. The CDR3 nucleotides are TGTGCCAGCAGTATACGGGGCACAGATACGCAGTATTTT. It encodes CASSIRGTDTQYF.

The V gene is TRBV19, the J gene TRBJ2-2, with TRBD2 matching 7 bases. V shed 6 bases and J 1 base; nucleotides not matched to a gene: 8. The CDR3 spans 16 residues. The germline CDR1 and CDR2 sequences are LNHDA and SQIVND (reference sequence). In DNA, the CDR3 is TGTGCCAGTAGGGTTCGGGAGCGGGAGAACACCGGGGAGCTGTTTTTT. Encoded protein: CASRVRERENTGELFF.

CDR3 nucleotide sequence: TGTGCCAGCAGCTTAGGTTCAGGCTCGCAGCCCCAGCATTTT. Protein: CASSLGSGSQPQHF. The chain is built from TRBV7-2 and TRBJ1-5; D ambiguous. Trimming cost V 1 base and J 7 bases, with 11 bases left between them. This CDR3 is built from 14 residues. Germline V gene data show CDR1 as SGHTA and CDR2 as FQGNSA. The full variable domain, completed using reference TRBV7-2 and TRBJ1-5, is GAGVSQSPSNKVTEKGKDVELRCDPISGHTALYWYRQSLGQGLEFLIYFQGNSAPDKSGLPSDRFSAERTGGSVSTLTIQRTQQEDSAVYLCASSLGSGSQPQHFGDGTRLSIL.

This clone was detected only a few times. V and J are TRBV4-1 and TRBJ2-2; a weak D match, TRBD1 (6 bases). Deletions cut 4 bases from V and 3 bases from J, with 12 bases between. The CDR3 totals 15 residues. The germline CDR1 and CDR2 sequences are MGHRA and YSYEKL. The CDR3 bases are TGCGCCAGCAGCCTATCGACAGGAGACACCGGGGAGCTGTTTTTT. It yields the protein CASSLSTGDTGELFF.

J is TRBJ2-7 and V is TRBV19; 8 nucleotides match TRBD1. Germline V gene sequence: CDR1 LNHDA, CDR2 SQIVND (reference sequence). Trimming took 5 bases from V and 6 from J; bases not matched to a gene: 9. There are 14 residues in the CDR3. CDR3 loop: CASSPSRTGFEQYF. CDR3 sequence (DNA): TGTGCCAGTAGTCCCTCCCGGACAGGGTTCGAGCAGTACTTC.

The CDR3 is CASSSPGAGETQYF. Here the CDR3 DNA reads TGCGCCAGCAGCTCCCCAGGGGCCGGGGAGACCCAGTACTTC. This rearrangement joins TRBV5-1 to TRBJ2-5; D may be TRBD1 (6 bases). V shed 3 bases and J shed 5 bases, with 14 bases lying between them. There are 14 residues in the CDR3. Germline V lookup: CDR1 SGHRS, CDR2 YFSETQ. Full variable domain (remainder filled in from reference TRBV5-1 and TRBJ2-5): KAGVTQTPRYLIKTRGQQVTLSCSPISGHRSVSWYQQTPGQGLQFLFEYFSETQRNKGNFPGRFSGRQFSNSRSEMNVSTLELGDSALYLCASSSPGAGETQYFGPGTRLLVL.

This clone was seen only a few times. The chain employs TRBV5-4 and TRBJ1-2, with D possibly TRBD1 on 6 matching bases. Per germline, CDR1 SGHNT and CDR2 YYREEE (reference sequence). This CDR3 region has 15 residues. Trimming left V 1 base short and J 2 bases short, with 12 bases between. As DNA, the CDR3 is TGTGCCAGCAGCTTGTTTGACAGGACAAACTATGGCTACACCTTC. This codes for CASSLFDRTNYGYTF.

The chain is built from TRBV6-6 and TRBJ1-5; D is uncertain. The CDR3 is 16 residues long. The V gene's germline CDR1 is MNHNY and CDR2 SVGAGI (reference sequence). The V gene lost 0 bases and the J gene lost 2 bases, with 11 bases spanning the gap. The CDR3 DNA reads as TGTGCCAGCAGTTACTCGAGAGTAACCCGCAATCAGCCCCAGCATTTT. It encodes CASSYSRVTRNQPQHF.

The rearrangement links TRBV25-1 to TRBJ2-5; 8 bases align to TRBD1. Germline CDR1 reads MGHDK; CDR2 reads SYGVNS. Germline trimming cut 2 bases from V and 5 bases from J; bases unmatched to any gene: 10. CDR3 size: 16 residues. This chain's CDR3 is CASSEDGRGRLETQYF. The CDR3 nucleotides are TGTGCCAGCAGTGAAGACGGCAGGGGGCGGCTGGAGACCCAGTACTTC.

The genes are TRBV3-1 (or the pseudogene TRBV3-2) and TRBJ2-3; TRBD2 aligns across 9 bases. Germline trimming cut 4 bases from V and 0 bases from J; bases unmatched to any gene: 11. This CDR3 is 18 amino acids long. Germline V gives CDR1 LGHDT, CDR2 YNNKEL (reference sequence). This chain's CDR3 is CASSPLGAGGPSTDTQYF. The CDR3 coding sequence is TGTGCCAGCAGCCCCCTCGGGGCGGGGGGGCCTAGCACAGATACGCAGTATTTT.

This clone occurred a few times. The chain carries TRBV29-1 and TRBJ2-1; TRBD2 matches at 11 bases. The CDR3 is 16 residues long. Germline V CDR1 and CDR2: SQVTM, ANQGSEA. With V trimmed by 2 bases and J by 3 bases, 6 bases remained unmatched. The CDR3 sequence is CSVESTSGGDYNEQFF. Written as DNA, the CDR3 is TGCAGCGTTGAATCTACTAGCGGGGGAGACTACAATGAGCAGTTCTTC.

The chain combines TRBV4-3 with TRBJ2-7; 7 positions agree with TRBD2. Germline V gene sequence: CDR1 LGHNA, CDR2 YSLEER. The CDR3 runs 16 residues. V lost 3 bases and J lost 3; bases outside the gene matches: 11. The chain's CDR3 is CASSHSSGGRVYEQYF. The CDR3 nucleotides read TGCGCCAGCAGCCATAGTTCGGGGGGTAGAGTCTACGAGCAGTACTTC.

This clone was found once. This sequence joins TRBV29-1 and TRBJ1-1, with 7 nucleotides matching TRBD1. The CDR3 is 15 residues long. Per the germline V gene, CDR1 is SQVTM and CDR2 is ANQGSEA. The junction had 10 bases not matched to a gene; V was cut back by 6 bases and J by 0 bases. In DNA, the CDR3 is TGCAGCGTAATTCCCGGGACAGCCCTGAACACTGAAGCTTTCTTT. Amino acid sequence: CSVIPGTALNTEAFF.

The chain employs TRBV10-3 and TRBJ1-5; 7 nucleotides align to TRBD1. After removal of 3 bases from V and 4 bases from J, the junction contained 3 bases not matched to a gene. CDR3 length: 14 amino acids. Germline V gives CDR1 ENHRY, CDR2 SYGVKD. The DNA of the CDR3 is TGTGCCATCAGTGAAGGGACAGAGAATCAGCCCCAGCATTTT. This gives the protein CAISEGTENQPQHF.

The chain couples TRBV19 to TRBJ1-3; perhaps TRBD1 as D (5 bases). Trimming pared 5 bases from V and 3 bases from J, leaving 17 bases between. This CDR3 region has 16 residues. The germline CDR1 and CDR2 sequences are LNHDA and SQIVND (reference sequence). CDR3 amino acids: CASSPPSGASGNTIYF. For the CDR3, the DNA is TGTGCCAGTAGTCCTCCGTCTGGGGCAAGTGGAAACACCATATATTTT.

This CDR3 reads CASSPTSGSGTGELFF. DNA for the CDR3: TGTGCCAGCAGCCCGACTAGCGGGAGTGGCACCGGGGAGCTGTTTTTT. The chain employs TRBV7-9 and TRBJ2-2; 12 bases agree with TRBD2. This CDR3 is 16 amino acids long. Germline CDR1 SEHNR, CDR2 FQNEAQ (reference sequence). With V trimmed by 5 bases and J by 4 bases, 5 bases remained unmatched. Together with reference TRBV7-9 and TRBJ2-2, the CDR3 gives the full variable domain: DTGVSQNPRHKITKRGQNVTFRCDPISEHNRLYWYRQTLGQGPEFLTYFQNEAQLEKSRLLSDRFSAERPKGSFSTLEIQRTEQGDSAMYLCASSPTSGSGTGELFFGEGSRLTVL.